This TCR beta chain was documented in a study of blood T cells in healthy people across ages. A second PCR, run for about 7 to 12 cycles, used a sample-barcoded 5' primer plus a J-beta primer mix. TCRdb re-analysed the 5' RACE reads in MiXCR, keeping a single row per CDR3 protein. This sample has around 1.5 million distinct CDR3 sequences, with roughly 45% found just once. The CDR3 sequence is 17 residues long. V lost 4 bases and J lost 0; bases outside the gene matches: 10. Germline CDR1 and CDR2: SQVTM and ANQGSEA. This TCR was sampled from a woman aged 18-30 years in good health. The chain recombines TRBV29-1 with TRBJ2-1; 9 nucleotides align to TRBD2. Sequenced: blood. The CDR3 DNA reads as TGCAGCGTTGTTGGAGCGGGGGGCTCGAGCTCCTACAATGAGCAGTTCTTC. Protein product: CSVVGAGGSSSYNEQFF.